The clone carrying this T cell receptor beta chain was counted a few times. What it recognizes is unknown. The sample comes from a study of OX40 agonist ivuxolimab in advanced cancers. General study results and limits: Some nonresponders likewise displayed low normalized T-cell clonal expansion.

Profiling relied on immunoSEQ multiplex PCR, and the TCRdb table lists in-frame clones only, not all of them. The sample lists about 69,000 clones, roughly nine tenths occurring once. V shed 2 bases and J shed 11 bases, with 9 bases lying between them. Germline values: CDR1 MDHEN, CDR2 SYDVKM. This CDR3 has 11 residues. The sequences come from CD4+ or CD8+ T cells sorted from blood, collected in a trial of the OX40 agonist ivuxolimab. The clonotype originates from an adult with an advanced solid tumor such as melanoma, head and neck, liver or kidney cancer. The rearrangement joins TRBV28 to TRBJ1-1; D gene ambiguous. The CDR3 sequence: CASSLQDWAFF. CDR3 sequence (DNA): TGTGCCAGCAGTTTACAGGATTGGGCTTTCTTT.